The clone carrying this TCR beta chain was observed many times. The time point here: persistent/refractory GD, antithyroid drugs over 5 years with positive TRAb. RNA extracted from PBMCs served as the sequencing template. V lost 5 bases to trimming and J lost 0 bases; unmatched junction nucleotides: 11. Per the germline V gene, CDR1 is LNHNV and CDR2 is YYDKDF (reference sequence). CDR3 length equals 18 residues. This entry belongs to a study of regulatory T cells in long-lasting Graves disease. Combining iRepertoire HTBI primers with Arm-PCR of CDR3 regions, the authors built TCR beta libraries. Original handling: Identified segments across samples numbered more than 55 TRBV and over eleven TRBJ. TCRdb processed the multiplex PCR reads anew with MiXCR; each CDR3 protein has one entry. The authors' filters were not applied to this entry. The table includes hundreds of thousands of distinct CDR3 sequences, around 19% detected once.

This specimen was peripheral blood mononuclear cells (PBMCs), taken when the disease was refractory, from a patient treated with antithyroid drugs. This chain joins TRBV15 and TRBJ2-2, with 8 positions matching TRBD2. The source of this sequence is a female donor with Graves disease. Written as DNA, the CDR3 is TGTGCCACCAGCGCTACGGCGGGGGGAGACGCGAACACCGGGGAGCTGTTTTTT. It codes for CATSATAGGDANTGELFF.